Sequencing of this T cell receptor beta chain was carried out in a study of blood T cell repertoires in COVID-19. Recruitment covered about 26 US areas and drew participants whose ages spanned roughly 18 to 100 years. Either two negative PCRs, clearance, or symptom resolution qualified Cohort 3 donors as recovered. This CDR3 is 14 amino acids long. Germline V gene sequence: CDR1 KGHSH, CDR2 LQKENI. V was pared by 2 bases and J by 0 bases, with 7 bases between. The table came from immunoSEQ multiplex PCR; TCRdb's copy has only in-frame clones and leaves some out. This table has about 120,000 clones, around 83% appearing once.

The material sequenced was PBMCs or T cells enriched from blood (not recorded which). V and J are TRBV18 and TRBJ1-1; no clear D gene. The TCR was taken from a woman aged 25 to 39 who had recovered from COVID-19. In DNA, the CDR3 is TGTGCCAGCTCACCAATGGCGGTGAACACTGAAGCTTTCTTT. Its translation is CASSPMAVNTEAFF.